This TCR beta chain emerged from a study of blood T cell repertoires in COVID-19. Study at large: Acute and convalescent COVID-19 samples came from the United States, Italy and Spain.

Those enrolled, adults aged about 18 to 89 years, came from around 25 US areas. Recovered status in Cohort 3 required two negative PCRs, clearance, or symptom resolution. The table came from immunoSEQ multiplex PCR; TCRdb's copy has only in-frame clones and leaves some out. The repertoire holds 300,000 to 400,000 clones, with more than 75% as singletons. The clonotype comes from a woman aged 25-40 years who had recovered from COVID-19. What was sequenced was PBMCs or T cells enriched from blood (not recorded which).

The CDR3 DNA reads TGTGCCAGCAGACCCGGAAGAGGGAAAGGCGGCAATCAGCCCCAGCATTTT. Translation gives CASRPGRGKGGNQPQHF. The J gene is TRBJ1-5, the V gene TRBV28; no definite D call. The CDR3 has 17 amino acids. V gave up 6 bases and J gave up 2 bases, with 20 bases separating them. The germline CDR1 and CDR2 sequences are MDHEN and SYDVKM.